Shown below are 10 T cell receptor beta chains from a single sample sequenced in a study of blood T cells in healthy people across ages. A sample-barcoded 5' primer and a J-beta primer mix were used in a second PCR of about 7 to 11 cycles. TCRdb re-derived calls from the 5' RACE reads in MiXCR, one entry per CDR3 protein. This sample yields hundreds of thousands of distinct CDR3 sequences, of which roughly 49% are seen a single time; approximately 32% belongs to the top ten. Sequenced: blood. These TCRs come from an older woman in good health.

This sequence joins TRBV27 and TRBJ2-5, with D perhaps TRBD1 (5 bases). Germline V gene data show CDR1 as MNHEY and CDR2 as SMNVEV (reference sequence). The CDR3 consists of 14 residues. Trimming pared 4 bases from V and 2 bases from J, leaving 11 bases between. The CDR3 nucleotides read TGTGCCAGCAGTTCATGGCAGGGACAAGAGACCCAGTACTTC. It codes for CASSSWQGQETQYF.

The chain combines TRBV7-2 with TRBJ2-7; 9 positions agree with TRBD2. After removal of 6 bases from V and 7 bases from J, the junction contained 13 bases not matched to a gene. The CDR3 has 15 residues. Germline CDR1 reads SGHTA; CDR2 reads FQGNSA. The CDR3 DNA follows: TGTGCCAGCAGTTCGGGACTAGCTCGTGGGTATGAGCAGTACTTC. Amino acids: CASSSGLARGYEQYF.

This clonotype was seen only a few times. This chain uses TRBV12-3 or TRBV12-4 with TRBJ1-2; D might be TRBD1 (6 bases). The V and J ends lost 6 bases and 4 bases respectively, with 15 bases between them. The CDR3 has 14 residues. DNA of the CDR3: TGTGCCAGCAGCTCGGACAGCCCTACCTATGGCTACACCTTC. Its protein product is CASSSDSPTYGYTF.

For this clonotype: A single base separates this from a much larger clone, so it may be a read error. The genes are TRBV29-1 and TRBJ2-7, with 7 bases that match TRBD2. Per the germline V gene, CDR1 is SQVTM and CDR2 is ANQGSEA. The CDR3 totals 12 residues. V lost 7 bases to trimming and J lost 5 bases; unmatched junction nucleotides: 8. The CDR3 nucleotides read TGCAGCGCAGCTGGCCTAGCGGACGAGCAGTACTTC. This translates into CSAAGLADEQYF.

Worth noting for this clonotype: A much bigger clone sits one base away, suggesting this may be a read error. The chain has TRBV29-1 and TRBJ2-5; TRBD1 aligns across 7 bases. The CDR3 is 14 residues long. Germline V gives CDR1 SQVTM, CDR2 ANQGSEA. CDR3 protein: CSVGWPGQQEAQYF. DNA for the CDR3: TGCAGCGTCGGGTGGCCGGGACAGCAAGAGGCCCAGTACTTC.

The chain links TRBV5-1 to TRBJ1-2; possibly TRBD1 for D (6 bases). CDR3 length equals 14 residues. V was shortened by 3 bases and J by 5 bases, with 14 bases between the two germline ends. The germline V gene encodes CDR1 SGHRS and CDR2 YFSETQ. CDR3 in amino acids: CASSSLETGYGYTF. As DNA, the CDR3 is TGCGCCAGCAGCTCACTAGAAACAGGGTATGGCTACACCTTC.

The chain recombines TRBV27 with TRBJ2-5; no clear D. The CDR3 extends over 15 amino acids. Germline CDR1 MNHEY, CDR2 SMNVEV (reference sequence). Trimming took off 5 bases at V and 7 bases at J, with 20 bases between the two ends. Written as DNA, the CDR3 is TGTGCCAGCAGTCACGTTGAACAGTTCGAAAGGACCCAGTACTTC. This sequence encodes CASSHVEQFERTQYF.

The chain recombines TRBV4-2 with TRBJ2-3; TRBD2 aligns across 12 bases. V lost 4 bases, J lost 3 bases, and 8 bases stayed unmatched. The CDR3 is 17 amino acids. Germline loops: CDR1 LGHNA, CDR2 YNFKEQ. CDR3 region: CASSLRLAGVGTDTQYF. The DNA of the CDR3 is TGTGCCAGCAGCCTACGACTAGCGGGAGTTGGGACAGATACGCAGTATTTT.

This clonotype was counted a few times. V and J are TRBV11-3 and TRBJ2-1, with D possibly being TRBD1 (5 bases). This CDR3 region has 14 residues. V gave up 5 bases and J gave up 6 bases, with 14 bases separating them. Germline V lookup: CDR1 SGHNT, CDR2 YENEEA. CDR3 sequence reads: CASSPGDRTNEQFF. In nucleotides, the CDR3 is TGTGCCAGCAGCCCGGGCGACAGAACCAATGAGCAGTTCTTC.

Only one count was recorded for this clonotype. The rearrangement links TRBV2 to TRBJ1-6; D unclear. Deletions cut 3 bases from V and 9 bases from J, with 6 bases between. The CDR3 is 12 amino acids. CDR1 is SNHLY and CDR2 is FYNNEI in the germline V gene. For the CDR3, the DNA is TGTGCCAGCAGTGACCGGGTTTCACCCCTCCACTTT. Translated, it gives CASSDRVSPLHF.